The T cell receptor (beta chain) under discussion was sequenced for a study of T cells in localized non-small cell lung cancer. The sample holds a few counts of this clone. Its antigen is unknown. The data were produced by immunoSEQ multiplex PCR, yet TCRdb's version contains in-frame clones alone and is incomplete. The table records under 6,000 clones, more than 65% of them present only once. Findings of the study overall: Prolonged overall survival went with higher T cell density in the blood. Tumor trailed uninvolved adjacent lung in T cell clonality, which peaked there.

Deletions cut 4 bases from V and 5 bases from J, with 9 bases between. The CDR3 is 13 residues long. Germline CDR1 is SGHTA and CDR2 is FQGNSA. Here the sequenced sample was peripheral blood mononuclear cells, taken before any cancer treatment. The TCR sequence derives from a female donor older than 55 with stage II lung adenocarcinoma. V gene TRBV7-2 combines with J gene TRBJ1-5; the D is unclear. This CDR3 is CASSSKGDQPQHF. CDR3 nucleotides: TGTGCCAGCAGCTCGAAGGGAGATCAGCCCCAGCATTTT.